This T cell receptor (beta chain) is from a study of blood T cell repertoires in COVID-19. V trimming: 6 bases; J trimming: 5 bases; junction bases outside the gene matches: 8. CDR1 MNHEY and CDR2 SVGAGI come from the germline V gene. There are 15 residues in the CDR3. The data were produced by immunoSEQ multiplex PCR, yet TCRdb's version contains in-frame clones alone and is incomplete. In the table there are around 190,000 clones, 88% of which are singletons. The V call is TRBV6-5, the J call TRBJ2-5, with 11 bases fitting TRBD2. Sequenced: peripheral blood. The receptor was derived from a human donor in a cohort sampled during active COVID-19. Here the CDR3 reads CASSTLAGADETQYF. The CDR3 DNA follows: TGTGCCAGCAGCACACTAGCGGGAGCGGATGAGACCCAGTACTTC.